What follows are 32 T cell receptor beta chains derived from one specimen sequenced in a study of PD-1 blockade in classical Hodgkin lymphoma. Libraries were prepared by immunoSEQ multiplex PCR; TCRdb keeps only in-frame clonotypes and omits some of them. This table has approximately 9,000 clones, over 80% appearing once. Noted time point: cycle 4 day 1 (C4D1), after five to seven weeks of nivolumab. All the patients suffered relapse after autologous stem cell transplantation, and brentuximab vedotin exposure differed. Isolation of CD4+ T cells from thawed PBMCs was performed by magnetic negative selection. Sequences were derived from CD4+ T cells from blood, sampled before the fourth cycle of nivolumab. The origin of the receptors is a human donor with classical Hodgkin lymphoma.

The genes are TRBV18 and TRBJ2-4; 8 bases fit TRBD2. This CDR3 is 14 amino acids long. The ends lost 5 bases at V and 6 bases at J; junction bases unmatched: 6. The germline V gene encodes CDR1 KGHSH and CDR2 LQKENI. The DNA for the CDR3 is TGTGCCAGCTCATCTCCGGGACTAGGAAACATTCAGTACTTC. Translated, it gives CASSSPGLGNIQYF.

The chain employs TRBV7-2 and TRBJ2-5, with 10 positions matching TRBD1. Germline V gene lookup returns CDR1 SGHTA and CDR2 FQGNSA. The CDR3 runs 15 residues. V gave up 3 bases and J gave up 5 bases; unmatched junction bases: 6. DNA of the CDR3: TGTGCCAGCAGCTTGCCGGGACAGGGGTACGAGACCCAGTACTTC. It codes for CASSLPGQGYETQYF.

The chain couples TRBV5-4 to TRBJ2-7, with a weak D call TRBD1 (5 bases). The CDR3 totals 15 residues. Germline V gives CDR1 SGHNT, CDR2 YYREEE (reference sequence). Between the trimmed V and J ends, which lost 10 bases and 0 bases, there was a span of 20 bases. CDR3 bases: TGTGCCCCAGCAATAGGGAAGGGGCACTCCTACGAGCAGTACTTC. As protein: CAPAIGKGHSYEQYF. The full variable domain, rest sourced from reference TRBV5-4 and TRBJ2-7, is ETGVTQSPTHLIKTRGQQVTLRCSSQSGHNTVSWYQQALGQGPQFIFQYYREEENGRGNFPPRFSGLQFPNYSSELNVNALELDDSALYLCAPAIGKGHSYEQYFGPGTRLTVT.

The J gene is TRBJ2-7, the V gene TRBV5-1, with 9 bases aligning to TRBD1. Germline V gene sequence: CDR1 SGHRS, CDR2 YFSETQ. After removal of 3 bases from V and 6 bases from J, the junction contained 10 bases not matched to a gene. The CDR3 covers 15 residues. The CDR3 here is CASSSEQGAIGEQYF. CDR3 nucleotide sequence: TGCGCCAGCAGCTCCGAACAGGGGGCGATTGGCGAGCAGTACTTC.

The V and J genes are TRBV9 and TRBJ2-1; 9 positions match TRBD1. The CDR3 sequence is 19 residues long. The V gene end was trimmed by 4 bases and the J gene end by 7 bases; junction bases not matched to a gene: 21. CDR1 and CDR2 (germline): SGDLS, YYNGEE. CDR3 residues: CASSTRTGVPVGIHNEQFF. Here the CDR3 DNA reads TGTGCCAGCAGCACCCGGACAGGGGTCCCCGTGGGTATACATAATGAGCAGTTCTTC.

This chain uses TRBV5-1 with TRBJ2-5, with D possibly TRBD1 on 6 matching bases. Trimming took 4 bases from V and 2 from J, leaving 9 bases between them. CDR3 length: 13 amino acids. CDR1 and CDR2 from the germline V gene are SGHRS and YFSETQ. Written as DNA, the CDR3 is TGCGCCAGCAGCGACAGGCCGCAAGAGACCCAGTACTTC. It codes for CASSDRPQETQYF.

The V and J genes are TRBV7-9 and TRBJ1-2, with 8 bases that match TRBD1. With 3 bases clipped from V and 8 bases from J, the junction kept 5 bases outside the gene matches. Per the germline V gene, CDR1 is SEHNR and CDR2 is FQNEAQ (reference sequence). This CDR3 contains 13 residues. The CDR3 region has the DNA TGTGCCAGCAGCTTCCCAGGGGGCGGCGGCTACACCTTC. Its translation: CASSFPGGGGYTF.

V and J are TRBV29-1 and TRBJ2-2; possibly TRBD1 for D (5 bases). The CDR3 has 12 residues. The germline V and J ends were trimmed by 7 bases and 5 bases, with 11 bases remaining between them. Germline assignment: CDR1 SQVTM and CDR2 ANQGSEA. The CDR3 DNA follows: TGCAGCGGAAGGACACCAACCGGGGAGCTGTTTTTT. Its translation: CSGRTPTGELFF.

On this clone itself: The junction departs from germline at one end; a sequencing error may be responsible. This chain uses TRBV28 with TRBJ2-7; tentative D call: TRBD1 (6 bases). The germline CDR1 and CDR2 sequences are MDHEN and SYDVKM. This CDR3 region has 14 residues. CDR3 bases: TGTGCCAGCAGTTCCGCTGGACAGTGGTGGGGAGTTTTCTTC. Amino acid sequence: CASSSAGQWWGVFF.

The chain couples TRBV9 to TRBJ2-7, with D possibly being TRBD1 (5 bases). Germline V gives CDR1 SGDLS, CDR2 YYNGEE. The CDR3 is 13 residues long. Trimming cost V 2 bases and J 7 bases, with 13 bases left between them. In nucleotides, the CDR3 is TGTGCCAGCAGCGTTGGGCCAGGGCAGGAGCAGTACTTC. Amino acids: CASSVGPGQEQYF.

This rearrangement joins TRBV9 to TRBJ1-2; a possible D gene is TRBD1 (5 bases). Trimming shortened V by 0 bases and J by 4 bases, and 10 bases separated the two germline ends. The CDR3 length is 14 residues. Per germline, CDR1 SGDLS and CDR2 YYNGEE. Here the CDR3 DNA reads TGTGCCAGCAGCGTAGTCGCACAGGCCTATGGCTACACCTTC. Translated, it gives CASSVVAQAYGYTF.

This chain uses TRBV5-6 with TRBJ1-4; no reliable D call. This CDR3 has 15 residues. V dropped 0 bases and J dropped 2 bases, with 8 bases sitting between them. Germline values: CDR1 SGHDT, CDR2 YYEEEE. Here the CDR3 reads CASSLVGQTNEKLFF. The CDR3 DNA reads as TGTGCCAGCAGCTTGGTCGGCCAGACTAATGAAAAACTGTTTTTT.

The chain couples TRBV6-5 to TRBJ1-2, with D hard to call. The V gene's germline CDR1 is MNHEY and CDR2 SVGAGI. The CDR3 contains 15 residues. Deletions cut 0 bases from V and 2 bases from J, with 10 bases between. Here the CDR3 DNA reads TGTGCCAGCAGTTACTCACGACTCCCGAACTATGGCTACACCTTC. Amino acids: CASSYSRLPNYGYTF.

The CDR3 sequence is CASSMGYAKYEQYF. DNA for the CDR3: TGTGCCAGTAGTATGGGGTATGCGAAGTACGAGCAGTACTTC. V usage is TRBV19 and J usage is TRBJ2-7, with D uncertain. The CDR3 loop spans 14 amino acids. Germline-derived CDR1 and CDR2 are LNHDA and SQIVND (reference sequence). V was cut by 3 bases and J by 4 bases, with 13 bases left in between. The full variable domain, completed using reference TRBV19 and TRBJ2-7, is DGGITQSPKYLFRKEGQNVTLSCEQNLNHDAMYWYRQDPGQGLRLIYYSQIVNDFQKGDIAEGYSVSREKKESFPLTVTSAQKNPTAFYLCASSMGYAKYEQYFGPGTRLTVT.

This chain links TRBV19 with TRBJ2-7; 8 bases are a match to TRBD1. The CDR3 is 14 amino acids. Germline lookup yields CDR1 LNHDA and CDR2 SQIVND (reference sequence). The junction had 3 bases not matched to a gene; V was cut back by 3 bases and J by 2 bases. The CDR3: CASSIDRGTYEQYF. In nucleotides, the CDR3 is TGTGCCAGTAGTATTGACAGGGGCACCTACGAGCAGTACTTC.

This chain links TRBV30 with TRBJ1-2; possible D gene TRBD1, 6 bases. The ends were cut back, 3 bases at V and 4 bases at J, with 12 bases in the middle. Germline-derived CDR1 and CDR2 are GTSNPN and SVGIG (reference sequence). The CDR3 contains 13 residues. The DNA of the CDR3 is TGTGCCTGGAGCCTACAGGGAGTCTATGGCTACACCTTC. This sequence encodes CAWSLQGVYGYTF.

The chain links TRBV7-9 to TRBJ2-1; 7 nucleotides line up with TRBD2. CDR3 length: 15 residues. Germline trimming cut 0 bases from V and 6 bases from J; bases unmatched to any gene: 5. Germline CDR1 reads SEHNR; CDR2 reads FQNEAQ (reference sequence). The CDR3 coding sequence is TGTGCCAGCAGCTTAGCGGGAGGGCCGGGCAATGAGCAGTTCTTC. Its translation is CASSLAGGPGNEQFF. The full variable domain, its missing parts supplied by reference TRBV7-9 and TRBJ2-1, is DTGVSQNPRHKITKRGQNVTFRCDPISEHNRLYWYRQTLGQGPEFLTYFQNEAQLEKSRLLSDRFSAERPKGSFSTLEIQRTEQGDSAMYLCASSLAGGPGNEQFFGPGTRLTVL.

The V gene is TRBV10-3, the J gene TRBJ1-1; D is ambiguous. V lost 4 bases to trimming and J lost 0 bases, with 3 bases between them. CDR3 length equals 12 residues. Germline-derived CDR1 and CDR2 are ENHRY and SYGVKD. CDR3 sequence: CAISGVNTEAFF. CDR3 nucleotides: TGTGCCATCAGTGGGGTGAACACTGAAGCTTTCTTT.

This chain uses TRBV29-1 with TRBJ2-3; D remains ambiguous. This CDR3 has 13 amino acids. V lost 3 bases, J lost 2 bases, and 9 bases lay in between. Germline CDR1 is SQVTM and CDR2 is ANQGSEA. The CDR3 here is CSVEAPTTDTQYF. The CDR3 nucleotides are TGCAGCGTTGAGGCCCCAACCACAGATACGCAGTATTTT.

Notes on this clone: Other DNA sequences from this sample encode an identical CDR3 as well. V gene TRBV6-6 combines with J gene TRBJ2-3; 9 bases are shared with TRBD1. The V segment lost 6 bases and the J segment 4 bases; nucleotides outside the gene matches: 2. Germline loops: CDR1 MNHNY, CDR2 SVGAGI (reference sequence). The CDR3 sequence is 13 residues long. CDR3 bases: TGTGCCAGCAGAACAGGGGGCGCAGATACGCAGTATTTT. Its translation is CASRTGGADTQYF.

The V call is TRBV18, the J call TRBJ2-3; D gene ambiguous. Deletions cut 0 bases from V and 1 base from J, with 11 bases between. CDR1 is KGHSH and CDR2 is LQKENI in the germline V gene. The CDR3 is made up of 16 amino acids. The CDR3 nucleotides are TGTGCCAGCTCACCACCCCTATTAAAGGGCACAGATACGCAGTATTTT. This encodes CASSPPLLKGTDTQYF.

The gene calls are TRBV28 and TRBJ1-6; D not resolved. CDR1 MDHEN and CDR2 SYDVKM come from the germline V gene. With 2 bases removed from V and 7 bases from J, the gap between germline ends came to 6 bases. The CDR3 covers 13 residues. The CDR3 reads CASSLDENSPLHF. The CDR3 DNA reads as TGTGCCAGCAGTTTAGACGAAAATTCACCCCTCCACTTT. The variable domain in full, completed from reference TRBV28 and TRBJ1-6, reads DVKVTQSSRYLVKRTGEKVFLECVQDMDHENMFWYRQDPGLGLRLIYFSYDVKMKEKGDIPEGYSVSREKKERFSLILESASTNQTSMYLCASSLDENSPLHFGNGTRLTVT.

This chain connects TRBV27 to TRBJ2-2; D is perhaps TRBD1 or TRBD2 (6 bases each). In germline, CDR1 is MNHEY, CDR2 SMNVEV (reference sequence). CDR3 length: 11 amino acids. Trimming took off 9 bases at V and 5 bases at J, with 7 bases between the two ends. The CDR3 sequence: CARGGTGELFF. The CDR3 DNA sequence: TGTGCCAGAGGGGGGACCGGGGAGCTGTTTTTT.

The CDR3 DNA reads TGTGCCAGCAGTGACAGGGGAACGGAGCCGCAGTACTTC. This codes for CASSDRGTEPQYF. The rearrangement joins TRBV9 to TRBJ2-7; 8 bases are a match to TRBD1. CDR1 and CDR2 from the germline V gene are SGDLS and YYNGEE. The V and J ends lost 5 bases and 9 bases, in that order; junction bases with no gene match: 10. This CDR3 is 13 amino acids long.

In DNA form, the CDR3 reads TGTGCCAGCAGCTTCCCCCTCGGGGGGCGCGTAACTAATAATGAAAAACTGTTTTTT. As protein: CASSFPLGGRVTNNEKLFF. The V gene is TRBV7-9, the J gene TRBJ1-4; D might be TRBD1 (6 bases). Germline V gene lookup returns CDR1 SEHNR and CDR2 FQNEAQ (reference sequence). This CDR3 has 19 residues. V was pared by 3 bases and J by 4 bases, with 24 bases between.

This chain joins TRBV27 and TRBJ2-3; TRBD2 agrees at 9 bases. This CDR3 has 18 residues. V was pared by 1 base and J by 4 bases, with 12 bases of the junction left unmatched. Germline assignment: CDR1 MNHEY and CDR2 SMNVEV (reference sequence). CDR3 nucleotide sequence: TGTGCCAGCAGTTTATTGGGTAAAGGGGAGCGGGGGGCAGATACGCAGTATTTT. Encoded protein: CASSLLGKGERGADTQYF.

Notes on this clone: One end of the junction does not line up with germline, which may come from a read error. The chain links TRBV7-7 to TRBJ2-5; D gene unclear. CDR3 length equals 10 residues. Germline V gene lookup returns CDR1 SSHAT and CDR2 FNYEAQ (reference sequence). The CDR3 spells CASSEETQYF. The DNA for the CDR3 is TGTGCTAGCAGCGAGGAGACCCAGTACTTC.

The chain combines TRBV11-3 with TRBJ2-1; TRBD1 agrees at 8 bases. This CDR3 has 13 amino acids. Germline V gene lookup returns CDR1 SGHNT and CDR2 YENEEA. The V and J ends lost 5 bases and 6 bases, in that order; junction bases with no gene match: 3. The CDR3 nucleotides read TGTGCCAGCAGCGTAACAGGGGGCAATGAGCAGTTCTTC. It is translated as CASSVTGGNEQFF.

The CDR3 loop is CAWSVVQGARGYTF. The CDR3 bases are TGTGCCTGGAGTGTGGTGCAGGGGGCGCGGGGCTACACCTTC. This chain joins TRBV30 and TRBJ1-2; TRBD1 agrees at 8 bases. CDR3 length: 14 amino acids. Germline loops: CDR1 GTSNPN, CDR2 SVGIG (reference sequence). After removal of 0 bases from V and 8 bases from J, the junction contained 8 bases not matched to a gene. The complete variable domain, with remaining parts taken from reference TRBV30 and TRBJ1-2, reads SQTIHQWPATLVQPVGSPLSLECTVEGTSNPNLYWYRQAAGRGLQLLFYSVGIGQISSEVPQNLSASRPQDRQFILSSKKLLLSDSGFYLCAWSVVQGARGYTFGSGTRLTVV.

CDR3 region: CASSLGRGDEQYF. The DNA for the CDR3 is TGCGCCAGCAGCTTGGGCCGCGGCGACGAGCAGTACTTC. This sequence joins TRBV5-1 and TRBJ2-7; D ambiguous. V was cut by 0 bases and J by 5 bases, with 9 bases left in between. The V gene's germline CDR1 is SGHRS and CDR2 YFSETQ. CDR3 size: 13 residues.

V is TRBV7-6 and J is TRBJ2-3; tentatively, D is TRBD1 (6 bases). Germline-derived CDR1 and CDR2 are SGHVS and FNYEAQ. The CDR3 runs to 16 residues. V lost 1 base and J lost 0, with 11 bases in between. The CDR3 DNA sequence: TGTGCCAGCAGCTTAGGGACAGTTACTAGCACAGATACGCAGTATTTT. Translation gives CASSLGTVTSTDTQYF. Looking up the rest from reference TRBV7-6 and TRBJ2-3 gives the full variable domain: GAGVSQSPRYKVTKRGQDVALRCDPISGHVSLYWYRQALGQGPEFLTYFNYEAQQDKSGLPNDRFSAERPEGSISTLTIQRTEQRDSAMYRCASSLGTVTSTDTQYFGPGTRLTVL.

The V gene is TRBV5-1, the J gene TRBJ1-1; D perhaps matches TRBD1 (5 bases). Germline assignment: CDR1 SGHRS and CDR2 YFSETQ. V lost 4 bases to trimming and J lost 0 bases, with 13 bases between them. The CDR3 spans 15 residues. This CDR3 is CASSPGTYLNTEAFF. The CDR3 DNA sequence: TGCGCCAGCAGCCCCGGGACCTATTTGAACACTGAAGCTTTCTTT.